What follows are 30 T cell receptor beta chains derived from one specimen sequenced in a study of blood T cells in healthy people across ages. Combining a sample-barcoded 5' primer with a J-beta primer mix, a second PCR ran for 7 to 11 cycles. Using its own MiXCR run on the 5' RACE reads, TCRdb lists one record per CDR3 protein. The sample lists approximately 800,000 distinct CDR3 sequences; roughly 46% were seen once. Sequencing was carried out using blood. The receptors stem from a man at least 80 years old in good health.

This clonotype was seen just once. The V gene is TRBV9, the J gene TRBJ2-7; D may be TRBD1 (5 bases). Germline-derived CDR1 and CDR2 are SGDLS and YYNGEE. The CDR3 has 14 residues. Trimming stripped 0 bases from V and 3 bases from J, with 10 bases between. The CDR3 loop is CASSVGQPFYEQYF. In DNA, the CDR3 is TGTGCCAGCAGCGTAGGACAGCCCTTCTACGAGCAGTACTTC.

This clonotype was counted at least ten times. The rearrangement links TRBV7-8 to TRBJ2-7; TRBD2 matches at 13 bases. Trimming took 5 bases from V and 6 from J; bases not matched to a gene: 4. CDR1 SGHVS and CDR2 FQNEAQ come from the germline V gene. This CDR3 has 14 residues. The CDR3 protein is CASSPRTSGSEQYF. DNA of the CDR3: TGTGCCAGCAGCCCACGGACTAGCGGGAGCGAGCAGTACTTC.

In this sample, this clonotype turned up a few times. The chain has TRBV25-1 and TRBJ1-3; D may be TRBD1 (6 bases). This CDR3 spans 16 amino acids. The V gene lost 3 bases and the J gene lost 0 bases, with 12 bases spanning the gap. Germline lookup yields CDR1 MGHDK and CDR2 SYGVNS. The CDR3 sequence is CASSDVRGYSGNTIYF. The CDR3 region has the DNA TGTGCCAGCAGTGATGTTAGGGGGTACTCTGGAAACACCATATATTTT.

This clonotype appeared a few times. The chain carries TRBV7-9 and TRBJ1-5, with 9 bases matching TRBD1. The CDR3 sequence is 16 residues long. J lost 6 bases, V lost 2 bases, and 8 bases had no gene match. Germline V gene sequence: CDR1 SEHNR, CDR2 FQNEAQ (reference sequence). In nucleotides, the CDR3 is TGTGCCAGCAGCTTATTGGCAACAGGGGGCGTTCAGCCCCAGCATTTT. This gives the protein CASSLLATGGVQPQHF.

The chain links TRBV3-1 to TRBJ2-7; no clear D. V was shortened by 1 base and J by 0 bases, with 10 bases between the two germline ends. CDR1 is LGHDT and CDR2 is YNNKEL in the germline V gene (reference sequence). The CDR3 contains 15 residues. CDR3: CASSQGKQLSYEQYF. The CDR3 DNA follows: TGTGCCAGCAGCCAAGGGAAACAGCTCTCCTACGAGCAGTACTTC.

The DNA of the CDR3 is TGCAGCGTTGAAGATCGCAGACAGAAGAACACCGGGGAGCTGTTTTTT. It codes for CSVEDRRQKNTGELFF. This rearrangement joins TRBV29-1 to TRBJ2-2; TRBD1 might be the D (5 bases). Germline CDR1 SQVTM, CDR2 ANQGSEA. CDR3 length: 16 amino acids. V lost 0 bases and J lost 1, with 12 bases in between.

Regarding this clonotype: At one boundary the junction diverges from the germline segment, which might be a read error. The chain joins TRBV4-3 to TRBJ1-2; no reliable D call. The germline V gene encodes CDR1 LGHNA and CDR2 YSLEER. CDR3 length: 14 residues. The CDR3 loop reads CASGQDSGVGGYTF. CDR3 nucleotide sequence: TGCGCCAGCGGCCAAGATTCAGGAGTGGGAGGCTACACCTTC.

This clonotype has only a few counts. This chain links TRBV29-1 with TRBJ2-1, with no clear D. Germline lookup yields CDR1 SQVTM and CDR2 ANQGSEA. V was pared by 3 bases and J by 8 bases, with 23 bases between. The CDR3 has 16 residues. This CDR3 is CSVESPSLRRVDEQFF. For the CDR3, the DNA is TGCAGCGTTGAGTCCCCCTCGCTTAGAAGGGTCGATGAGCAGTTCTTC.

This clonotype was counted only a few times. The chain recombines TRBV4-2 with TRBJ2-7; 11 bases match TRBD2. With 5 bases clipped from V and 4 bases from J, the junction kept 13 bases outside the gene matches. The CDR3 has 17 residues. Germline V gene data show CDR1 as LGHNA and CDR2 as YNFKEQ. DNA for the CDR3: TGTGCCAGCAGCGAAACCGCCACGACTAGCGGGGAGTACGAGCAGTACTTC. Protein product: CASSETATTSGEYEQYF.

This clonotype was detected ten times or more. The chain combines TRBV6-4 with TRBJ2-1, with TRBD1 identical over 7 bases. With 2 bases clipped from V and 2 bases from J, the junction kept 9 bases outside the gene matches. The CDR3 loop spans 17 amino acids. Germline CDR1 is MRHNA and CDR2 is SNTAGT. The CDR3 region has the DNA TGTGCCAGCAGTGACGGGTCCACAGGGACAGCCTACAATGAGCAGTTCTTC. This translates into CASSDGSTGTAYNEQFF.

The chain carries TRBV4-2 and TRBJ2-1, with TRBD1 identical over 8 bases. With V trimmed by 1 base and J by 4 bases, 9 bases remained unmatched. The germline V gene encodes CDR1 LGHNA and CDR2 YNFKEQ. This CDR3 is built from 17 residues. The CDR3 protein is CASSQGYPGQDYNEQFF. The DNA for the CDR3 is TGTGCCAGCAGCCAAGGCTATCCGGGACAGGATTACAATGAGCAGTTCTTC.

The rearrangement joins TRBV6-5 to TRBJ2-7, with 7 bases identical to TRBD1. The length of the CDR3 is 15 residues. The germline V gene encodes CDR1 MNHEY and CDR2 SVGAGI. V shed 6 bases and J 0 bases; nucleotides not matched to a gene: 8. CDR3 DNA sequence: TGTGCCAGCAGGGATTCGACAGGGTCCTCCTACGAGCAGTACTTC. Protein sequence: CASRDSTGSSYEQYF.

Many counts were recorded for this clonotype. This sequence joins TRBV7-3 and TRBJ2-1; 12 bases match TRBD2. The germline CDR1 and CDR2 sequences are SGHTA and FQGTGA. The CDR3 is 17 residues long. With V trimmed by 2 bases and J by 10 bases, 12 bases remained unmatched. For the CDR3, the DNA is TGTGCCAGCAGCTTACGCAGCAGACTAGCGGGAGCCCCAGAGCAGTTCTTC. Translated: CASSLRSRLAGAPEQFF.

CDR3 residues: CSVPSGGDWETQYF. In DNA, the CDR3 is TGCAGCGTTCCTTCCGGGGGGGACTGGGAGACCCAGTACTTC. This chain uses TRBV29-1 with TRBJ2-5, with 8 bases that match TRBD2. CDR1 and CDR2 (germline): SQVTM, ANQGSEA. This CDR3 region has 14 residues. The V segment lost 5 bases and the J segment 5 bases; nucleotides outside the gene matches: 10.

This clonotype appeared a single time. The V gene is TRBV27, the J gene TRBJ1-1; D may be TRBD1 (5 bases). The CDR3 has 15 amino acids. With 6 bases removed from V and 0 bases from J, the gap between germline ends came to 14 bases. Germline-derived CDR1 and CDR2 are MNHEY and SMNVEV (reference sequence). CDR3 loop: CASSLAGALNTEAFF. As DNA, the CDR3 is TGTGCCAGCAGCTTGGCCGGGGCTCTGAACACTGAAGCTTTCTTT.

J is TRBJ2-7 and V is TRBV29-1; 7 bases line up with TRBD1. The trim removed 7 bases at V and 4 bases at J, leaving 10 bases unmatched. Germline V gene lookup returns CDR1 SQVTM and CDR2 ANQGSEA. This CDR3 comprises 13 residues. The CDR3 loop reads CSAVGQAGYEQYF. In DNA, the CDR3 is TGCAGCGCTGTCGGACAGGCTGGGTACGAGCAGTACTTC.

With respect to this clonotype: The junction departs from germline at one end; a sequencing error may be responsible. V usage is TRBV5-1 and J usage is TRBJ2-7; no firm D call. The CDR3 is made up of 15 amino acids. Per the germline V gene, CDR1 is SGHRS and CDR2 is YFSETQ. The CDR3 loop is CASSPTLDNSYGQYF. CDR3 DNA: TGCGCCAGCAGCCCAACATTAGACAACTCCTACGGGCAGTACTTC.

There are a few counts of this clonotype. The rearrangement joins TRBV10-3 to TRBJ2-1, with unresolved D. This CDR3 contains 14 residues. Germline lookup yields CDR1 ENHRY and CDR2 SYGVKD. V shed 7 bases and J shed 0 bases, with 10 bases lying between them. Here the CDR3 reads CAIKAESSYNEQFF. The CDR3, as DNA: TGTGCCATCAAGGCGGAAAGCTCCTACAATGAGCAGTTCTTC.

The chain couples TRBV2 to TRBJ1-2; no clear D. The germline V and J ends were trimmed by 1 base and 6 bases, with 18 bases remaining between them. The CDR3 contains 16 residues. In germline, CDR1 is SNHLY, CDR2 FYNNEI. CDR3 amino acids: CASSEDLLATKDGYTF. The CDR3 DNA follows: TGTGCCAGCAGTGAAGACCTACTTGCGACTAAGGATGGCTACACCTTC.

This chain joins TRBV12-3 or TRBV12-4 and TRBJ2-3; 9 nucleotides align to TRBD2. This CDR3 is built from 17 residues. V gave up 4 bases and J gave up 2 bases; unmatched junction bases: 10. CDR3 region: CASSSRRAGGYTDTQYF. CDR3 DNA sequence: TGTGCCAGCAGTTCTAGGCGAGCGGGAGGATACACAGATACGCAGTATTTT.

The chain combines TRBV5-1 with TRBJ2-1, with 16 positions matching TRBD2. CDR1 is SGHRS and CDR2 is YFSETQ in the germline V gene. The V gene end was trimmed by 4 bases and the J gene end by 8 bases; junction bases not matched to a gene: 6. The CDR3 is 16 residues long. As DNA, the CDR3 is TGCGCCAGCAGCAGGGGGACTAGCGGGAGGGGGGATGAGCAGTTCTTC. It yields the protein CASSRGTSGRGDEQFF.

The chain combines TRBV7-3 with TRBJ1-1, with D possibly matching TRBD1 (6 bases). The germline CDR1 and CDR2 sequences are SGHTA and FQGTGA. The CDR3 is made up of 13 amino acids. V was trimmed by 4 bases and J by 6 bases, leaving 12 bases between them. CDR3 in amino acids: CASSSQGGAEAFF. The CDR3 region has the DNA TGTGCCAGCAGCTCACAGGGTGGGGCTGAAGCTTTCTTT. Using reference TRBV7-3 and TRBJ1-1 for the parts outside the CDR3, the full variable domain is GAGVSQTPSNKVTEKGKYVELRCDPISGHTALYWYRQSLGQGPEFLIYFQGTGAADDSGLPNDRFFAVRPEGSVSTLKIQRTERGDSAVYLCASSSQGGAEAFFGQGTRLTVV.

This clonotype was observed a few times. This chain connects TRBV15 to TRBJ2-1, with D hard to call. Trimming took 4 bases from V and 10 from J, leaving 17 bases between them. The CDR3 has 14 amino acids. CDR1 is LNHNV and CDR2 is YYDKDF in the germline V gene (reference sequence). The CDR3 sequence: CATSTILGGNEQFF. In DNA, the CDR3 is TGTGCCACCAGCACAATCCTTGGCGGAAACGAGCAGTTCTTC. Full variable domain (missing parts from reference TRBV15 and TRBJ2-1): DAMVIQNPRYQVTQFGKPVTLSCSQTLNHNVMYWYQQKSSQAPKLLFHYYDKDFNNEADTPDNFQSRRPNTSFCFLDIRSPGLGDTAMYLCATSTILGGNEQFFGPGTRLTVL.

The V call is TRBV20-1, the J call TRBJ2-7, with 8 nucleotides matching TRBD1. The CDR3 has 15 amino acids. Germline V gene data show CDR1 as DFQATT and CDR2 as SNEGSKA (reference sequence). The trim removed 3 bases at V and 0 bases at J, leaving 7 bases unmatched. CDR3 bases: TGCAGTGCTAGTCCCCAGACAGGGGTCTCCTACGAGCAGTACTTC. This sequence encodes CSASPQTGVSYEQYF.

Concerning this clonotype: With a much larger clone just one base away, this may be a read error. The V and J genes are TRBV7-9 and TRBJ2-5; D is possibly TRBD2 (5 bases). Germline assignment: CDR1 SEHNR and CDR2 FQNEAQ (reference sequence). V was shortened by 4 bases and J by 11 bases, with 23 bases between the two germline ends. CDR3 length: 15 amino acids. The CDR3 DNA reads TGTGCCAGCAGCTCCCTGAGGGAGTCCCACAATGAGCAGTACTTC. Translation: CASSSLRESHNEQYF.

The chain uses TRBV20-1 and TRBJ2-3, with a weak D call TRBD2 (5 bases). Trimming shortened V by 4 bases and J by 4 bases, and 18 bases separated the two germline ends. Germline loops: CDR1 DFQATT, CDR2 SNEGSKA (reference sequence). The CDR3 contains 15 residues. CDR3 sequence reads: CSATNRWRAADTQYF. The DNA for the CDR3 is TGCAGTGCTACCAACCGGTGGCGAGCGGCAGATACGCAGTATTTT.

The chain employs TRBV28 and TRBJ2-3, with D tentatively TRBD2 (6 bases). The V end lost 3 bases, the J end lost 5 bases, and 15 bases lay between the germline ends. The CDR3 loop spans 15 amino acids. The germline V gene encodes CDR1 MDHEN and CDR2 SYDVKM. The chain's CDR3 is CASSFGGNGGDTQYF. CDR3 nucleotides: TGTGCCAGCAGTTTTGGCGGGAATGGCGGAGATACGCAGTATTTT.

CDR3 bases: TGTGCCAGCAGTTTCCCCGGACGCACTGAAGCTTTCTTT. This encodes CASSFPGRTEAFF. The rearrangement links TRBV12-3 or TRBV12-4 to TRBJ1-1; unclear D gene. There are 13 residues in the CDR3. Trimming left V 3 bases short and J 4 bases short, with 9 bases between.

The chain is built from TRBV20-1 and TRBJ2-5; 7 bases map to TRBD1. CDR1 is DFQATT, CDR2 SNEGSKA, per germline (reference sequence). V lost 8 bases to trimming and J lost 5 bases; unmatched junction nucleotides: 8. CDR3 length equals 12 residues. CDR3 loop: CSSDRDSETQYF. The CDR3 nucleotides are TGCAGTTCTGACCGGGACAGTGAGACCCAGTACTTC.

This chain connects TRBV10-3 to TRBJ2-1; 7 bases align to TRBD2. J was trimmed by 9 bases and V by 6 bases; bases with no gene match: 11. Germline CDR1 is ENHRY and CDR2 is SYGVKD. There are 14 residues in the CDR3. CDR3 bases: TGTGCCATCAGGGAAGGCGGGAGATCAGGTGAGCAGTTCTTC. Amino acids: CAIREGGRSGEQFF.